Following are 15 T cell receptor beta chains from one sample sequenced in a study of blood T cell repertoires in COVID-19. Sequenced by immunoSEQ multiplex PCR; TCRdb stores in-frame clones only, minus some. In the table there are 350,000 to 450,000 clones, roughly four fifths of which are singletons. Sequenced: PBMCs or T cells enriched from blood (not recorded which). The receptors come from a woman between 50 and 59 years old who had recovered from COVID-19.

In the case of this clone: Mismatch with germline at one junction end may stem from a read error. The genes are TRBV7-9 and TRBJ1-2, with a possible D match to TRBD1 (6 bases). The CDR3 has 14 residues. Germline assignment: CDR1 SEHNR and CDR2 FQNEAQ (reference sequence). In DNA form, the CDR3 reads TGTGCCAGCAGCTTACCACGAGGACAGACGCTAATCGCCTTC. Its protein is CASSLPRGQTLIAF.

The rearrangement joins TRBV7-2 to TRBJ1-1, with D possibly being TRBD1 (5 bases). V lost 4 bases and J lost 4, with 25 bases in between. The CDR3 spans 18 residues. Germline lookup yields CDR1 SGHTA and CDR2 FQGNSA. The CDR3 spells CASSSIRGRRGSGTEAFF. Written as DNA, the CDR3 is TGTGCCAGCAGCTCCATAAGGGGCCGCCGCGGATCGGGCACTGAAGCTTTCTTT.

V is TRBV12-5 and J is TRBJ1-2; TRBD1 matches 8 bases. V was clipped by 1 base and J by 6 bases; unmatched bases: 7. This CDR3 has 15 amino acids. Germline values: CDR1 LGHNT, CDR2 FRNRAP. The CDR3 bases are TGTGCTAGTGGTTTGGCGCACACAGGGGGTGATGGCTACACCTTC. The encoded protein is CASGLAHTGGDGYTF.

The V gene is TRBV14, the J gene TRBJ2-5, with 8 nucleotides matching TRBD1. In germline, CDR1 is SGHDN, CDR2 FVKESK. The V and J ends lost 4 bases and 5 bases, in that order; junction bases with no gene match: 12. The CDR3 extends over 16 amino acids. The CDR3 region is CASSRPGQGLSETQYF. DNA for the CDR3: TGTGCCAGCAGCCGACCTGGACAGGGTCTGAGCGAGACCCAGTACTTC.

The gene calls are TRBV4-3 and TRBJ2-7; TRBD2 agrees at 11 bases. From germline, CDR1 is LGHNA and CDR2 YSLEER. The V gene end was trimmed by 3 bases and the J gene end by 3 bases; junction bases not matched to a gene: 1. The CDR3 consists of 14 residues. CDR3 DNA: TGCGCCAGCAGCCAGCTAGCGGGGGGCTACGAGCAGTACTTC. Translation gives CASSQLAGGYEQYF.

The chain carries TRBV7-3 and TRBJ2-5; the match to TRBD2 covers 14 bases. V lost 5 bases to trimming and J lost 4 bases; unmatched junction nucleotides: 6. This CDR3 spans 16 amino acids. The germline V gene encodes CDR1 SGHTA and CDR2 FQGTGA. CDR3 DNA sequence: TGTGCCAGCAGCCCAATGGGGACTAGCGGGAGAGAGACCCAGTACTTC. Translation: CASSPMGTSGRETQYF.

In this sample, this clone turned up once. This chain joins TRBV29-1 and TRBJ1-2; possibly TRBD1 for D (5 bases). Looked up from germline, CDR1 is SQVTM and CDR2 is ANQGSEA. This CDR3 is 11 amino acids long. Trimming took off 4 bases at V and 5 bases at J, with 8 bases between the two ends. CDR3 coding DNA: TGCAGCGTTGGGGGGACTTATGGCTACACCTTC. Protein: CSVGGTYGYTF.

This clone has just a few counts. The CDR3 region is CASMLNTEAFF. As DNA, the CDR3 is TGTGCCAGCATGCTAAACACTGAAGCTTTCTTT. V usage is TRBV6-5 and J usage is TRBJ1-1; D gene ambiguous. This CDR3 comprises 11 residues. CDR1 and CDR2 from the germline V gene are MNHEY and SVGAGI. V was cut by 7 bases and J by 2 bases, with 5 bases left in between.

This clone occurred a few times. CDR3 DNA: TGTGCCAGCAGCCAAGGGAGAAGTGGCTACACCTTC. This codes for CASSQGRSGYTF. The rearrangement links TRBV3-1 (or the pseudogene TRBV3-2) to TRBJ1-2; D is ambiguous. V lost 1 base, J lost 7 bases, and 7 bases lay in between. The germline V gene has CDR1 LGHDT and CDR2 YNNKEL (reference sequence). This CDR3 comprises 12 residues.

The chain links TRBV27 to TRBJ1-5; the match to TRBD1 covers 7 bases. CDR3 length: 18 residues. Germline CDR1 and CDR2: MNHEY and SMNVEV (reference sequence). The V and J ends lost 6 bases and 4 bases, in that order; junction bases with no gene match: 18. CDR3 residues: CASSPRGQAKGWNQPQHF. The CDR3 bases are TGTGCCAGCAGCCCACGAGGACAGGCGAAAGGTTGGAATCAGCCCCAGCATTTT.

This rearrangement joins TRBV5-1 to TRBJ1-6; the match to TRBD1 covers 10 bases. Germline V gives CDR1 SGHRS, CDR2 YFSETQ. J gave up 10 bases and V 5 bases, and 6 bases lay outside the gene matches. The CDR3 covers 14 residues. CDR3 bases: TGCGCCAGCAGGCCAGGGACAGGGGTATCACCCCTCCACTTT. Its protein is CASRPGTGVSPLHF.

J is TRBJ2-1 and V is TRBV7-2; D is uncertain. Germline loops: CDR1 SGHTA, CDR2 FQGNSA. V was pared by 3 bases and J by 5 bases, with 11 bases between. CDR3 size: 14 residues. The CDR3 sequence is CASSFWASDNEQFF. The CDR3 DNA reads TGTGCCAGCAGCTTTTGGGCATCAGACAATGAGCAGTTCTTC.

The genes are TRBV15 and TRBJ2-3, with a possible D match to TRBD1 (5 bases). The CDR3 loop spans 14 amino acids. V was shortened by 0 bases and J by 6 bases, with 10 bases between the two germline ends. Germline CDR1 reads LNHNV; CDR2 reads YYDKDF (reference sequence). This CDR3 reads CATSRDGATDTQYF. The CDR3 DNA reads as TGTGCCACCAGCAGAGATGGGGCCACGGATACGCAGTATTTT.

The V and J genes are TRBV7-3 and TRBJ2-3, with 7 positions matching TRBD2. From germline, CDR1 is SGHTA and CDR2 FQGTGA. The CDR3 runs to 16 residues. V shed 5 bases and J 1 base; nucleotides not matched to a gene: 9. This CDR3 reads CASSPSGGTRTDTQYF. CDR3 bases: TGTGCCAGCAGCCCGTCGGGGGGTACTCGCACAGATACGCAGTATTTT.

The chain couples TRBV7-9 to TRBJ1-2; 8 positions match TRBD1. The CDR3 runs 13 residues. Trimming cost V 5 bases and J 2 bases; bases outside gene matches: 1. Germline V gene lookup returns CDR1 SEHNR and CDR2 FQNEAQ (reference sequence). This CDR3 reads CASSHRGNYGYTF. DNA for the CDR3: TGTGCCAGCAGCCACAGGGGGAACTATGGCTACACCTTC. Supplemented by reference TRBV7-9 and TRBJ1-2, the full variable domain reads DTGVSQNPRHKITKRGQNVTFRCDPISEHNRLYWYRQTLGQGPEFLTYFQNEAQLEKSRLLSDRFSAERPKGSFSTLEIQRTEQGDSAMYLCASSHRGNYGYTFGSGTRLTVV.